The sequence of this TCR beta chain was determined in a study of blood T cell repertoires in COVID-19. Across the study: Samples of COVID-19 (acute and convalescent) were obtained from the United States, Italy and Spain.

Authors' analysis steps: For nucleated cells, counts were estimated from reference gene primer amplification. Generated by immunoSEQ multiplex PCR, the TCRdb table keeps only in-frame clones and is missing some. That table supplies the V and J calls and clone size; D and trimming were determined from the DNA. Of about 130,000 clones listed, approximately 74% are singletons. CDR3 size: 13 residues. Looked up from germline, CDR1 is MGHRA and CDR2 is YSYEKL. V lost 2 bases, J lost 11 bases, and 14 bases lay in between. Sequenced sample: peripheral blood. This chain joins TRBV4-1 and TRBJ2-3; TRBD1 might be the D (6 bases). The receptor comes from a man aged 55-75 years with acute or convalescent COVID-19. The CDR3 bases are TGCGCCAGCAGCCAATCAGGGGTAACCGGGCAGTATTTT. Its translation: CASSQSGVTGQYF.